Listed below are T cell receptor beta chains from one sample, sequenced in a study of T cell repertoires in cytomegalovirus infection. TCRdb fed the reads into MiXCR, producing one record per CDR3 protein. This table has 150,000 to 200,000 distinct CDR3 sequences, about 30% appearing once. Sequenced input: PBMCs. These receptors all come from a human donor in good health (CMV status not recorded). Some clones in this sample may be carry-over from other donors' samples. CDR3s include the opening cysteine and the closing phenylalanine or tryptophan. The D gene is left open where the match is weak. Only part of the rows carry a size: once, few, many, or a class if the clone is expanded.

CDR3 protein,CDR3 DNA,clone size,J gene,D gene,V gene
CGARDSQGVFAVEAFF,TGCGGTGCTAGAGATAGTCAGGGTGTCTTCGCCGTTGAAGCTTTCTTT,once,TRBJ1-1,.,TRBV20-1
CASSPIRGADNEQFF,TGTGCCAGCAGCCCAATTCGGGGGGCCGACAATGAGCAGTTCTTC,many,TRBJ2-1,.,TRBV7-2
CASSFRGGGASTDTQYF,TGTGCCAGCAGCTTTCGGGGAGGGGGCGCTAGCACAGATACGCAGTATTTT,few,TRBJ2-3,.,TRBV7-2
CASSRPVTGKLVNEQFF,TGTGCCAGCAGTCGACCTGTGACAGGGAAACTCGTCAATGAGCAGTTCTTC,few,TRBJ2-1,TRBD1,TRBV6-5
CASSLRGAGGPDTQYF,TGTGCCAGCTCACTCAGAGGCGCGGGGGGACCAGATACGCAGTATTTT,.,TRBJ2-3,TRBD2,TRBV18
CASSQDSVQGQFF,TGTGCCAGCAGCCAAGATTCGGTGCAGGGGCAGTTCTTC,few,TRBJ2-1,.,TRBV14
CASSLREGSVDEQFF,TGTGCCAGCAGCTTAAGGGAGGGGTCTGTGGATGAGCAGTTCTTC,few,TRBJ2-1,TRBD2,TRBV7-3
CASSRGRESYEQYF,TGTGCTAGCAGCCGAGGCAGGGAATCCTACGAGCAGTACTTC,.,TRBJ2-7,.,TRBV7-7
CISVPGVNRGPPNEKLFF,.,few,TRBJ1-4,.,TRBV7-5
CASSNEPGQGTRNQPQHF,TGTGCCAGTAGTAACGAACCGGGACAGGGGACGCGGAATCAGCCCCAGCATTTT,many,TRBJ1-5,TRBD1,TRBV19
CASSPIGDGNYGYTF,TGCGCCAGCAGCCCCATCGGGGATGGGAACTATGGCTACACCTTC,few,TRBJ1-2,.,TRBV4-1
CASSQGTGETQYF,TGTGCCAGCAGCCAAGGGACGGGAGAGACCCAGTACTTC,few,TRBJ2-5,.,TRBV3-1
CASSDPGNYEQYF,TGTGCCAGCAGTGATCCGGGAAACTACGAGCAGTACTTC,.,TRBJ2-7,.,TRBV12-3/TRBV12-4
CASRESRGPAGNGYTF,TGTGCCAGCAGAGAGAGCAGGGGGCCTGCCGGGAATGGCTACACCTTC,few,TRBJ1-2,TRBD1,TRBV6-5
CSARDPSGGEADTQYF,TGCAGTGCTAGAGATCCTAGCGGGGGGGAGGCAGATACGCAGTATTTT,medium-sized,TRBJ2-3,TRBD2,TRBV20-1
CATSRVGGGNTEAFF,TGTGCCACCAGCAGAGTCGGGGGAGGGAACACTGAAGCTTTCTTT,.,TRBJ1-1,.,TRBV15
CASWGPGHTGELFF,TGTGCCAGTTGGGGCCCTGGGCACACCGGGGAGCTGTTTTTT,.,TRBJ2-2,.,TRBV19
CASLPGGANVLTF,TGTGCCAGCCTTCCTGGCGGGGCCAACGTCCTGACTTTC,many,TRBJ2-6,.,TRBV7-2
CASSFGKGLAYEQYF,TGTGCCAGCAGCTTCGGGAAAGGGTTGGCCTACGAGCAGTACTTC,few,TRBJ2-7,.,TRBV6-2/TRBV6-3
CASSEGWVNEQFF,TGTGCCAGCAGTGAAGGGTGGGTAAATGAGCAGTTCTTC,.,TRBJ2-1,.,TRBV2
CASSLRGWYNQPQHF,TGTGCCAGCAGCCTCCGCGGGTGGTACAATCAGCCCCAGCATTTT,.,TRBJ1-5,.,TRBV9
CASSLGGDTRSEQYF,TGTGCCAGCAGCTTGGGGGGGGACACGAGATCCGAGCAGTACTTC,many,TRBJ2-7,.,TRBV7-2
CASEDSQETQYF,TGTGCCAGCGAGGACAGCCAAGAGACCCAGTACTTC,.,TRBJ2-5,.,TRBV12-3/TRBV12-4
CASKTQGGYSYEQYF,TGTGCCAGCAAAACCCAAGGGGGGTACTCCTACGAGCAGTACTTC,many,TRBJ2-7,.,TRBV7-2
CASSSLRSKETQYF,TGTGCCAGCAGCTCCCTGCGAAGCAAAGAGACCCAGTACTTC,.,TRBJ2-5,.,TRBV7-8
CASSSIMAGGLGETQYF,TGTGCCAGCAGCTCCATAATGGCTGGGGGGCTAGGGGAGACCCAGTACTTC,.,TRBJ2-5,.,TRBV11-2
CASSPRTSGGSSYEQYF,TGTGCCAGCAGCCCCCGGACTAGCGGGGGGTCCTCCTACGAGCAGTACTTC,few,TRBJ2-7,TRBD2,TRBV9
CACRGYTEAFF,TGTGCCTGTAGGGGGTACACTGAAGCTTTCTTT,.,TRBJ1-1,.,TRBV30
CASSLAPAGGTDTQYF,TGTGCCAGCAGCTTAGCGCCGGCGGGGGGCACAGATACGCAGTATTTT,many,TRBJ2-3,TRBD2,TRBV7-2
CASSDSPGQGSGELFF,TGTGCCAGCAGTGACTCCCCGGGACAGGGTTCCGGGGAGCTGTTTTTT,many,TRBJ2-2,TRBD1,TRBV6-4
CSVEVGQGLEAQHF,TGCAGCGTTGAAGTGGGGCAGGGCCTCGAGGCCCAGCATTTT,.,TRBJ1-5,.,TRBV29-1
CASSPRSLWGEQFF,TGTGCCAGTAGTCCCCGGTCCCTCTGGGGGGAGCAGTTCTTC,.,TRBJ2-1,.,TRBV19
CSAPPLTDFYGYTF,TGCAGTGCTCCACCTTTGACAGATTTCTATGGCTACACCTTC,many,TRBJ1-2,.,TRBV20-1
CASSWLCSDTQYF,TGTGCCAGCAGTTGGCTATGCTCAGATACGCAGTATTTT,.,TRBJ2-3,.,TRBV6-2/TRBV6-3
CASRPGLAVTDTQYF,TGTGCCAGCAGGCCGGGACTAGCGGTTACAGATACGCAGTATTTT,.,TRBJ2-3,TRBD2,TRBV5-4
CASSRPRDRPNLMETQYF,TGTGCCAGCAGTCGCCCGCGGGACAGGCCAAACTTGATGGAGACCCAGTACTTC,.,TRBJ2-5,TRBD1,TRBV7-2
CASRRGLAGPGGELFF,TGTGCCAGCAGACGAGGACTAGCGGGCCCCGGCGGGGAGCTGTTTTTT,.,TRBJ2-2,TRBD2,TRBV5-4
CASSPENGGELFF,TGTGCCAGCAGCCCCGAGAACGGCGGGGAGCTGTTTTTT,once,TRBJ2-2,.,TRBV14
CASGRGQSNEQFF,TGTGCCAGCGGGAGGGGGCAGAGCAATGAGCAGTTCTTC,once,TRBJ2-1,.,TRBV5-6
CASSSGTANTEAFF,TGTGCCAGCAGTTCCGGGACAGCGAACACTGAAGCTTTCTTT,many,TRBJ1-1,TRBD1,TRBV3-1
CATGGWGSWAEAFF,TGTGCCACCGGGGGCTGGGGAAGTTGGGCTGAAGCTTTCTTT,few,TRBJ1-1,.,TRBV6-2/TRBV6-3
CASSGRLAGEQETQYF,TGTGCCAGCAGTGGACGACTAGCGGGGGAACAAGAGACCCAGTACTTC,many,TRBJ2-5,TRBD2,TRBV25-1
CASSLQGRNNQETQYF,TGTGCCAGCAGTTTACAGGGCCGAAACAATCAAGAGACCCAGTACTTC,.,TRBJ2-5,.,TRBV12-3/TRBV12-4
CASSQWEGSDNEQFF,TGTGCCAGCAGCCAATGGGAGGGTAGCGACAATGAGCAGTTCTTC,.,TRBJ2-1,TRBD2,TRBV3-1
CSVPGGEVYGYTF,TGCAGCGTTCCCGGGGGGGAAGTTTATGGCTACACCTTC,.,TRBJ1-2,.,TRBV29-1
CSAEGQGENGYTF,TGCAGTGCCGAGGGACAGGGGGAAAATGGCTACACCTTC,.,TRBJ1-2,TRBD1,TRBV20-1
CATRGGSGSLDEQFF,TGTGCCACACGAGGGGGGAGCGGAAGTTTGGATGAGCAGTTCTTC,.,TRBJ2-1,.,TRBV11-2
CAISESHGTQETQYF,TGTGCCATCAGTGAGTCGCACGGGACCCAAGAGACCCAGTACTTC,.,TRBJ2-5,.,TRBV10-3